This section outlines one T cell receptor (beta chain) sequence together with its context. Sequencing was performed with immunoSEQ multiplex PCR; in TCRdb, only in-frame clones are kept and a portion is missing. The sample lists approximately 150,000 clones, more than 85% occurring once. These data belong to a study of T cell responses to AZD1222 COVID-19 vaccine. V was clipped by 5 bases and J by 1 base; unmatched bases: 5. In germline, CDR1 is SEHNR, CDR2 FQNEAQ (reference sequence). This CDR3 region has 15 residues. The chain combines TRBV7-9 with TRBJ2-7; 10 nucleotides align to TRBD2. The receptor comes from an adult who received the AZD1222 COVID-19 vaccine. Sample: peripheral blood, taken 28 days after the second AZD1222 dose. DNA for the CDR3: TGTGCCAGCAGCAAACTAGCGGGACCATCCTACGAGCAGTACTTC. This sequence encodes CASSKLAGPSYEQYF.